The 19 T cell receptor beta chains presented below share a single source sample, sequenced in a study of blood T cell repertoires in COVID-19. This table comes from immunoSEQ multiplex PCR, and its TCRdb copy is limited to in-frame clones, with some not included. The repertoire holds 150,000 to 200,000 clones, with nearly 85% as singletons. The specimen was peripheral blood. The receptors here all came from a woman aged 25 to 39 with acute or convalescent COVID-19.

The genes are TRBV4-1 and TRBJ2-7; 12 nucleotides align to TRBD2. The CDR3 consists of 20 residues. Germline V gives CDR1 MGHRA, CDR2 YSYEKL. After removal of 1 base from V and 4 bases from J, the junction contained 17 bases not matched to a gene. The CDR3 protein is CASSQVPGLAGGGPKYEQYF. CDR3 in DNA: TGCGCCAGCAGCCAAGTCCCAGGCCTAGCGGGAGGGGGGCCCAAATACGAGCAGTACTTC.

V gene TRBV3-1 (or the pseudogene TRBV3-2) combines with J gene TRBJ1-3; TRBD1 is a possible D gene (6 bases). Germline CDR1 LGHDT, CDR2 YNNKEL (reference sequence). The V and J ends lost 1 base and 6 bases respectively, with 7 bases between them. The CDR3 covers 13 residues. CDR3 nucleotide sequence: TGTGCCAGCAGCCAAGGGGGACAAAACACCATATATTTT. As protein: CASSQGGQNTIYF.

The gene calls are TRBV13 and TRBJ1-2; 10 bases fit TRBD1. The CDR3 is 15 amino acids. Germline CDR1 and CDR2: PRHDT and FYEKMQ (reference sequence). V trimming: 4 bases; J trimming: 6 bases; junction bases outside the gene matches: 8. The CDR3 region has the DNA TGTGCCAGCAGCTCAACCGGGACAGGGGTTGATGGCTACACCTTC. Amino acids: CASSSTGTGVDGYTF.

This clone was seen a handful of times. The chain recombines TRBV23-1 with TRBJ2-1; TRBD2 matches at 10 bases. TRBV23-1 is an ORF; its function is uncertain. J was trimmed by 6 bases and V by 8 bases; bases with no gene match: 7. CDR3 length: 14 amino acids. CDR3 region: CASEKRGGCNEQFF. The CDR3 DNA sequence: TGCGCCAGCGAGAAGCGGGGGGGCTGCAATGAGCAGTTCTTC.

The V gene is TRBV2, the J gene TRBJ2-1, with 11 bases lining up with TRBD2. CDR1 is SNHLY, CDR2 FYNNEI, per germline. V was clipped by 4 bases and J by 4 bases; unmatched bases: 3. The CDR3 has 15 residues. CDR3 protein: CASSVGLAGYNEQFF. The CDR3 nucleotides are TGTGCCAGCAGTGTTGGACTAGCGGGTTACAATGAGCAGTTCTTC. The full variable domain, completed using reference TRBV2 and TRBJ2-1, is EPEVTQTPSHQVTQMGQEVILRCVPISNHLYFYWYRQILGQKVEFLVSFYNNEISEKSEIFDDQFSVERPDGSNFTLKIRSTKLEDSAMYFCASSVGLAGYNEQFFGPGTRLTVL.

J is TRBJ1-2 and V is TRBV29-1, with D maybe TRBD1 (6 bases). The CDR3 length is 13 residues. The V end was cut by 7 bases, the J end by 3 bases, with 15 bases between. Germline V gene data show CDR1 as SQVTM and CDR2 as ANQGSEA. In DNA, the CDR3 is TGCAGCGCGGGGGGCCACTCCTACTATGGCTACACCTTC. Translating it yields CSAGGHSYYGYTF.

The chain joins TRBV7-8 to TRBJ1-6; D remains unclear. CDR3 length equals 15 residues. Trimming stripped 1 base from V and 9 bases from J, with 13 bases between. The germline gives CDR1 SGHVS, CDR2 FQNEAQ. As DNA, the CDR3 is TGTGCCAGCAGCTTAGTAGAGGGCTCGAGTTCACCCCTCCACTTT. Residues: CASSLVEGSSSPLHF. Full variable domain (rest looked up from reference TRBV7-8 and TRBJ1-6): GAGVSQSPRYKVAKRGQDVALRCDPISGHVSLFWYQQALGQGPEFLTYFQNEAQLDKSGLPSDRFFAERPEGSVSTLKIQRTQQEDSAVYLCASSLVEGSSSPLHFGNGTRLTVT.

The CDR3: CASSFVRELFNEQFF. The CDR3, as DNA: TGTGCCAGCAGTTTCGTGAGGGAGCTTTTCAATGAGCAGTTCTTC. V is TRBV28 and J is TRBJ2-1, with D possibly matching TRBD2 (5 bases). The CDR3 is made up of 15 amino acids. Germline lookup yields CDR1 MDHEN and CDR2 SYDVKM. V was trimmed by 3 bases and J by 6 bases, leaving 15 bases between them.

The rearrangement uses TRBV5-6 and TRBJ1-4, with 7 bases aligning to TRBD1. The CDR3 has 13 amino acids. The ends lost 2 bases at V and 11 bases at J; junction bases unmatched: 6. Germline CDR1 SGHDT, CDR2 YYEEEE. This CDR3 is CASSFGQVGKLFF. The CDR3 DNA is TGTGCCAGCAGCTTCGGACAGGTGGGGAAACTGTTTTTT.

Of note for this clone: Other DNA sequences in the sample encode the same CDR3. The genes are TRBV5-1 and TRBJ2-6; tentative D call: TRBD2 (5 bases). Germline V CDR1 and CDR2: SGHRS, YFSETQ. The CDR3 sequence is 16 residues long. Trimming took off 0 bases at V and 0 bases at J, with 7 bases between the two ends. The CDR3 nucleotides read TGCGCCAGCAGCTTGGTCGGAGGCTCTGGGGCCAACGTCCTGACTTTC. Amino acids: CASSLVGGSGANVLTF.

Only one count was recorded for this clone. The chain is built from TRBV9 and TRBJ1-1; D is unclear. Germline-derived CDR1 and CDR2 are SGDLS and YYNGEE. The CDR3 length is 15 residues. Trimming took 4 bases from V and 10 from J, leaving 23 bases between them. CDR3 residues: CASSSSAGSSVIAFF. CDR3 sequence (DNA): TGTGCCAGCAGCTCTTCCGCGGGGAGCTCGGTAATAGCTTTCTTT.

This clone was counted only a few times. This chain uses TRBV5-8 with TRBJ1-5; D might be TRBD1 (5 bases). Trimming cost V 4 bases and J 7 bases, with 15 bases left between them. The CDR3 is 14 residues long. Germline V gene sequence: CDR1 SGHTS, CDR2 YDEGEE. The CDR3 sequence: CASSLVSGGQPQHF. CDR3 DNA: TGTGCCAGCAGCCTGGTCAGCGGGGGGCAGCCCCAGCATTTT. Supplemented by reference TRBV5-8 and TRBJ1-5, the full variable domain reads EAGVTQSPTHLIKTRGQQATLRCSPISGHTSVYWYQQALGLGLQFLLWYDEGEERNRGNFPPRFSGRQFPNYSSELNVNALELEDSALYLCASSLVSGGQPQHFGDGTRLSIL.

The chain recombines TRBV30 with TRBJ2-4; TRBD2 agrees at 7 bases. The CDR3 is 16 residues long. V lost 3 bases to trimming and J lost 2 bases; unmatched junction nucleotides: 10. Germline assignment: CDR1 GTSNPN and CDR2 SVGIG (reference sequence). CDR3 nucleotide sequence: TGTGCCTGGAGACGGCTAGCGGACACTTCCAAAAACATTCAGTACTTC. Its protein is CAWRRLADTSKNIQYF.

This clone appeared a few times. This chain connects TRBV4-2 to TRBJ1-5, with D tentatively TRBD1 (6 bases). The CDR3 sequence is 16 residues long. Germline V gives CDR1 LGHNA, CDR2 YNFKEQ. The V end lost 0 bases, the J end lost 2 bases, and 11 bases lay between the germline ends. CDR3 in DNA: TGTGCCAGCAGCCAAGACATGGGGGCCGGCAATCAGCCCCAGCATTTT. Translating gives CASSQDMGAGNQPQHF.

The chain uses TRBV5-1 and TRBJ2-3; weak D call: TRBD1 (5 bases). CDR1 and CDR2 from the germline V gene are SGHRS and YFSETQ. The V end was cut by 2 bases, the J end by 3 bases, with 13 bases between. The CDR3 contains 15 residues. CDR3 nucleotide sequence: TGCGCCAGCAGCTTTCGGAAGGGGCTGACAGATACGCAGTATTTT. This codes for CASSFRKGLTDTQYF.

The count of this clone is one. The V call is TRBV30, the J call TRBJ2-3; TRBD2 might be the D (6 bases). This CDR3 has 15 residues. Per germline, CDR1 GTSNPN and CDR2 SVGIG (reference sequence). V was pared by 5 bases and J by 2 bases, with 17 bases between. The CDR3 region is CAWSDGRDVTDTQYF. The CDR3 DNA is TGTGCCTGGTCAGACGGGCGGGATGTCACAGATACGCAGTATTTT.

The J gene is TRBJ1-1, the V gene TRBV19, with D possibly matching TRBD1 (5 bases). Trimming shortened V by 5 bases and J by 1 base, and 17 bases separated the two germline ends. The germline CDR1 and CDR2 sequences are LNHDA and SQIVND (reference sequence). The CDR3 has 16 residues. This chain's CDR3 is CASSPGITQRNTEAFF. In DNA, the CDR3 is TGTGCCAGTAGTCCAGGGATAACACAAAGGAACACTGAAGCTTTCTTT.

V usage is TRBV4-2 and J usage is TRBJ2-7; TRBD2 is a possible D gene (6 bases). This CDR3 comprises 13 residues. Germline V gene lookup returns CDR1 LGHNA and CDR2 YNFKEQ. V was pared by 4 bases and J by 5 bases, with 12 bases between. CDR3 sequence (DNA): TGTGCCAGCAGCCCCGTGGCGGGGAACGAGCAGTACTTC. Translation gives CASSPVAGNEQYF.

This chain links TRBV6-5 with TRBJ2-1; 10 bases line up with TRBD2. The CDR3 totals 11 residues. In germline, CDR1 is MNHEY, CDR2 SVGAGI. V lost 5 bases and J lost 13; bases outside the gene matches: 2. Here the CDR3 DNA reads TGTGCCAGCAGTCTAGCGGGAGTTCAGTTCTTC. Amino acids: CASSLAGVQFF.